Each of the 9 T cell receptor beta chains below was sequenced from the same sample in a study of T cell repertoires in cytomegalovirus infection. One entry per CDR3 protein, called by TCRdb with MiXCR from the reads. The table includes under 200,000 distinct CDR3 sequences, roughly 21% detected once. These TCRs are of unknown antigen specificity. Sequencing was performed on CD8+ T cells from cultured PBMCs, taken from culture after CMV antigen stimulation. These TCRs come from a human donor in good health (CMV status not recorded). Some clones in this sample may be carry-over from other donors' samples.

This clonotype was detected a few times. This sequence joins TRBV27 and TRBJ2-7; 8 nucleotides match TRBD1. V dropped 5 bases and J dropped 0; count of bases not matched to a gene: 12. Germline lookup yields CDR1 MNHEY and CDR2 SMNVEV (reference sequence). This CDR3 is built from 17 residues. Here the CDR3 DNA reads TGTGCCAGCAGTACCTTACTCTTGACAGGGGACTCCTACGAGCAGTACTTC. It codes for CASSTLLLTGDSYEQYF.

At least ten counts were recorded for this clonotype. The chain recombines TRBV10-2 with TRBJ2-1; a weak D match, TRBD2 (6 bases). This CDR3 spans 14 amino acids. Between the trimmed V and J ends, which lost 3 bases and 7 bases, there was a span of 13 bases. Germline V gene lookup returns CDR1 WSHSY and CDR2 SAAADI. CDR3 in DNA: TGCGCCAGCAGTGAAAGTGGGGGGTATAATGAGCAGTTCTTC. Translated: CASSESGGYNEQFF.

The CDR3 coding sequence is TGTGCTAGTGGTTTGGCCAGACAGGTCTTCAGCTCCTACGAGCAGTACTTC. Encoded protein: CASGLARQVFSSYEQYF. The chain couples TRBV12-5 to TRBJ2-7, with D possibly matching TRBD1 (6 bases). CDR3 length equals 17 residues. V was shortened by 1 base and J by 0 bases, with 16 bases between the two germline ends. Germline assignment: CDR1 LGHNT and CDR2 FRNRAP.

This clonotype has just a few counts. The chain recombines TRBV27 with TRBJ2-5, with D hard to call. Trimming left V 2 bases short and J 2 bases short, with 9 bases between. The CDR3 consists of 14 residues. The germline V gene encodes CDR1 MNHEY and CDR2 SMNVEV (reference sequence). The CDR3, as DNA: TGTGCCAGCAGTTTAGGACGGCTGCAAGAGACCCAGTACTTC. Amino acid sequence: CASSLGRLQETQYF.

This clonotype was observed a handful of times. The CDR3 loop reads CASSGTVSYNEQFF. In DNA, the CDR3 is TGTGCCAGCAGTGGGACAGTCTCCTACAATGAGCAGTTCTTC. The chain employs TRBV12-3 or TRBV12-4 and TRBJ2-1; the match to TRBD1 covers 7 bases. The CDR3 has 14 amino acids. V was clipped by 5 bases and J by 0 bases; unmatched bases: 1.

This clonotype was detected a few times. The V gene is TRBV4-2, the J gene TRBJ2-2, with 10 bases aligning to TRBD2. Trimming cost V 1 base and J 5 bases; bases outside gene matches: 10. From germline, CDR1 is LGHNA and CDR2 YNFKEQ. The CDR3 spans 18 residues. CDR3 in DNA: TGTGCCAGCAGCCAAGCCCTAGGGACTAGCGTTCCTACCGGGGAGCTGTTTTTT. Amino acids: CASSQALGTSVPTGELFF.

V and J are TRBV4-1 and TRBJ1-1; no clear D gene. CDR1 is MGHRA and CDR2 is YSYEKL in the germline V gene. V shed 0 bases and J shed 0 bases, with 2 bases lying between them. The CDR3 loop spans 13 amino acids. The CDR3 sequence: CASSQDLNTEAFF. CDR3 DNA sequence: TGCGCCAGCAGCCAAGATCTGAACACTGAAGCTTTCTTT.

The V gene is TRBV27, the J gene TRBJ2-1; D is perhaps TRBD1 or TRBD2 (5 bases each). This CDR3 region has 17 residues. Looked up from germline, CDR1 is MNHEY and CDR2 is SMNVEV (reference sequence). V was pared by 2 bases and J by 0 bases, with 14 bases between. CDR3 DNA sequence: TGTGCCAGCAGTTTAGAGGGGTGGGGCAGCTCCTACAATGAGCAGTTCTTC. Amino acid sequence: CASSLEGWGSSYNEQFF.

A few counts support this clonotype. The V gene is TRBV6-1, the J gene TRBJ1-2, with D uncertain. From germline, CDR1 is MNHNS and CDR2 SASEGT. With 5 bases removed from V and 4 bases from J, the gap between germline ends came to 8 bases. The CDR3 totals 12 residues. The CDR3 loop is CASSYGSYGYTF. The DNA of the CDR3 is TGTGCCAGCAGTTACGGGTCCTATGGCTACACCTTC.